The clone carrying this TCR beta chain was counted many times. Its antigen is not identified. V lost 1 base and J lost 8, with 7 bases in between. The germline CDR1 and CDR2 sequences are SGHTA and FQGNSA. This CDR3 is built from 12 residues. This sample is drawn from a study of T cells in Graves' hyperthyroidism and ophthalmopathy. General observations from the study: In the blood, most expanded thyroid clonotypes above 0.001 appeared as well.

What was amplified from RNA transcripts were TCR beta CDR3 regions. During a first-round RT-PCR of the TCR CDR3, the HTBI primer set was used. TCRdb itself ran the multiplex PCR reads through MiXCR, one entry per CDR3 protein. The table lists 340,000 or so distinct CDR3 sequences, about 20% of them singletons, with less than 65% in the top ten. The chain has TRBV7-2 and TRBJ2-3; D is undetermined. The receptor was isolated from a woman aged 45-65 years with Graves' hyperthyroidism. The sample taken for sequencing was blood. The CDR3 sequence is CASSLGSLTQYF. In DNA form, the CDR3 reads TGTGCCAGCAGCTTAGGTTCCCTTACGCAGTATTTT. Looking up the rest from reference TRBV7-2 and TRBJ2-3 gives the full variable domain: GAGVSQSPSNKVTEKGKDVELRCDPISGHTALYWYRQSLGQGLEFLIYFQGNSAPDKSGLPSDRFSAERTGGSVSTLTIQRTQQEDSAVYLCASSLGSLTQYFGPGTRLTVL.